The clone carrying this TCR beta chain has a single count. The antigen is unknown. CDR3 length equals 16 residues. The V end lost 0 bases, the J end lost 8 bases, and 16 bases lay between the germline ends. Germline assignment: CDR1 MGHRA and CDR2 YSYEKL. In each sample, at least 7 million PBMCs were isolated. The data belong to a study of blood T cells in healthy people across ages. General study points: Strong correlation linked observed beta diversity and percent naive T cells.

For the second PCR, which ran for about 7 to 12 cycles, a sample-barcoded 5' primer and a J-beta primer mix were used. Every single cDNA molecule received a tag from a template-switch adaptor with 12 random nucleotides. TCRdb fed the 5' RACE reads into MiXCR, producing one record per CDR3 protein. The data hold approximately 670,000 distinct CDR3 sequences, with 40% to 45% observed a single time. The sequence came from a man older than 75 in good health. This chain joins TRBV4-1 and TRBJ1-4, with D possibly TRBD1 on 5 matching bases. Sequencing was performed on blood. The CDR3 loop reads CASSQEEPGRGEKLFF. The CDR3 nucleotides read TGCGCCAGCAGCCAAGAGGAGCCAGGGAGAGGGGAAAAACTGTTTTTT.